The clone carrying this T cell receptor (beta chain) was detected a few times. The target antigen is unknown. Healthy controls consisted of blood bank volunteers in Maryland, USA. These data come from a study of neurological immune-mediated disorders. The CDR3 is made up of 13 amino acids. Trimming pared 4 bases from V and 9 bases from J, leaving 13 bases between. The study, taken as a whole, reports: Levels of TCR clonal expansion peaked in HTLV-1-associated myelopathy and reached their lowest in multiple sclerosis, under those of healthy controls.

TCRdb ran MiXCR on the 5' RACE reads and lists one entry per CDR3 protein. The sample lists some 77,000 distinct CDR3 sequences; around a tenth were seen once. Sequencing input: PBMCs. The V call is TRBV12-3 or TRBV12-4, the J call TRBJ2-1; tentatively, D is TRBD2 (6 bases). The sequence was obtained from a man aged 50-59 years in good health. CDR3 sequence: CASSSGGRVEQFF. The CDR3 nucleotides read TGTGCCAGCAGTTCCGGGGGTAGGGTTGAGCAGTTCTTC.